One and the same sample provided the 3 T cell receptor beta chains below, sequenced in a study of T-cell reconstitution after alpha-beta-depleted transplantation in children. This sample's TCRbeta library carried unique molecular identifier barcodes. MiXCR was run by TCRdb on the PCR reads, yielding one entry per CDR3 protein. The repertoire consists of 240,000 or so distinct CDR3 sequences, with more than 10% occurring once and the leading ten covering approximately 2.9%. The sample in question was PBMCs from the stem cell graft donor, obtained from the stem cell graft. The receptors derive from a human donor who donated a stem cell graft to a child with acute lymphoblastic leukemia.

This clonotype showed up many times. V gene TRBV12-3 or TRBV12-4 combines with J gene TRBJ2-3; D might be TRBD1 (5 bases). The V and J ends lost 6 bases and 2 bases respectively, with 9 bases between them. The CDR3 spans 13 residues. Written as DNA, the CDR3 is TGTGCCAGCAGGGAGACAGACACAGATACGCAGTATTTT. Translation: CASRETDTDTQYF.

This clonotype has at least ten counts. The DNA of the CDR3 is TGCAGTGCTAAACCCTGGACGGGTTCCTACGAGCAGTACTTC. This gives the protein CSAKPWTGSYEQYF. V gene TRBV20-1 combines with J gene TRBJ2-7; D remains ambiguous. The CDR3 totals 14 residues. Germline loops: CDR1 DFQATT, CDR2 SNEGSKA (reference sequence). The V and J ends lost 4 bases and 1 base respectively, with 14 bases between them.

This clonotype was detected once. This may come from a read error, since a much larger clone is one base off. The chain links TRBV20-1 to TRBJ2-2; TRBD1 is a possible D gene (6 bases). The CDR3 length is 15 residues. V shed 3 bases and J shed 7 bases, with 18 bases lying between them. Germline V lookup: CDR1 DFQATT, CDR2 SNEGSKA (reference sequence). The CDR3 region has the DNA TGCAGTGCTAGGGGGGCAGGAACCTACGGCGGGGAGCTGTTTTTT. Protein product: CSARGAGTYGGELFF.